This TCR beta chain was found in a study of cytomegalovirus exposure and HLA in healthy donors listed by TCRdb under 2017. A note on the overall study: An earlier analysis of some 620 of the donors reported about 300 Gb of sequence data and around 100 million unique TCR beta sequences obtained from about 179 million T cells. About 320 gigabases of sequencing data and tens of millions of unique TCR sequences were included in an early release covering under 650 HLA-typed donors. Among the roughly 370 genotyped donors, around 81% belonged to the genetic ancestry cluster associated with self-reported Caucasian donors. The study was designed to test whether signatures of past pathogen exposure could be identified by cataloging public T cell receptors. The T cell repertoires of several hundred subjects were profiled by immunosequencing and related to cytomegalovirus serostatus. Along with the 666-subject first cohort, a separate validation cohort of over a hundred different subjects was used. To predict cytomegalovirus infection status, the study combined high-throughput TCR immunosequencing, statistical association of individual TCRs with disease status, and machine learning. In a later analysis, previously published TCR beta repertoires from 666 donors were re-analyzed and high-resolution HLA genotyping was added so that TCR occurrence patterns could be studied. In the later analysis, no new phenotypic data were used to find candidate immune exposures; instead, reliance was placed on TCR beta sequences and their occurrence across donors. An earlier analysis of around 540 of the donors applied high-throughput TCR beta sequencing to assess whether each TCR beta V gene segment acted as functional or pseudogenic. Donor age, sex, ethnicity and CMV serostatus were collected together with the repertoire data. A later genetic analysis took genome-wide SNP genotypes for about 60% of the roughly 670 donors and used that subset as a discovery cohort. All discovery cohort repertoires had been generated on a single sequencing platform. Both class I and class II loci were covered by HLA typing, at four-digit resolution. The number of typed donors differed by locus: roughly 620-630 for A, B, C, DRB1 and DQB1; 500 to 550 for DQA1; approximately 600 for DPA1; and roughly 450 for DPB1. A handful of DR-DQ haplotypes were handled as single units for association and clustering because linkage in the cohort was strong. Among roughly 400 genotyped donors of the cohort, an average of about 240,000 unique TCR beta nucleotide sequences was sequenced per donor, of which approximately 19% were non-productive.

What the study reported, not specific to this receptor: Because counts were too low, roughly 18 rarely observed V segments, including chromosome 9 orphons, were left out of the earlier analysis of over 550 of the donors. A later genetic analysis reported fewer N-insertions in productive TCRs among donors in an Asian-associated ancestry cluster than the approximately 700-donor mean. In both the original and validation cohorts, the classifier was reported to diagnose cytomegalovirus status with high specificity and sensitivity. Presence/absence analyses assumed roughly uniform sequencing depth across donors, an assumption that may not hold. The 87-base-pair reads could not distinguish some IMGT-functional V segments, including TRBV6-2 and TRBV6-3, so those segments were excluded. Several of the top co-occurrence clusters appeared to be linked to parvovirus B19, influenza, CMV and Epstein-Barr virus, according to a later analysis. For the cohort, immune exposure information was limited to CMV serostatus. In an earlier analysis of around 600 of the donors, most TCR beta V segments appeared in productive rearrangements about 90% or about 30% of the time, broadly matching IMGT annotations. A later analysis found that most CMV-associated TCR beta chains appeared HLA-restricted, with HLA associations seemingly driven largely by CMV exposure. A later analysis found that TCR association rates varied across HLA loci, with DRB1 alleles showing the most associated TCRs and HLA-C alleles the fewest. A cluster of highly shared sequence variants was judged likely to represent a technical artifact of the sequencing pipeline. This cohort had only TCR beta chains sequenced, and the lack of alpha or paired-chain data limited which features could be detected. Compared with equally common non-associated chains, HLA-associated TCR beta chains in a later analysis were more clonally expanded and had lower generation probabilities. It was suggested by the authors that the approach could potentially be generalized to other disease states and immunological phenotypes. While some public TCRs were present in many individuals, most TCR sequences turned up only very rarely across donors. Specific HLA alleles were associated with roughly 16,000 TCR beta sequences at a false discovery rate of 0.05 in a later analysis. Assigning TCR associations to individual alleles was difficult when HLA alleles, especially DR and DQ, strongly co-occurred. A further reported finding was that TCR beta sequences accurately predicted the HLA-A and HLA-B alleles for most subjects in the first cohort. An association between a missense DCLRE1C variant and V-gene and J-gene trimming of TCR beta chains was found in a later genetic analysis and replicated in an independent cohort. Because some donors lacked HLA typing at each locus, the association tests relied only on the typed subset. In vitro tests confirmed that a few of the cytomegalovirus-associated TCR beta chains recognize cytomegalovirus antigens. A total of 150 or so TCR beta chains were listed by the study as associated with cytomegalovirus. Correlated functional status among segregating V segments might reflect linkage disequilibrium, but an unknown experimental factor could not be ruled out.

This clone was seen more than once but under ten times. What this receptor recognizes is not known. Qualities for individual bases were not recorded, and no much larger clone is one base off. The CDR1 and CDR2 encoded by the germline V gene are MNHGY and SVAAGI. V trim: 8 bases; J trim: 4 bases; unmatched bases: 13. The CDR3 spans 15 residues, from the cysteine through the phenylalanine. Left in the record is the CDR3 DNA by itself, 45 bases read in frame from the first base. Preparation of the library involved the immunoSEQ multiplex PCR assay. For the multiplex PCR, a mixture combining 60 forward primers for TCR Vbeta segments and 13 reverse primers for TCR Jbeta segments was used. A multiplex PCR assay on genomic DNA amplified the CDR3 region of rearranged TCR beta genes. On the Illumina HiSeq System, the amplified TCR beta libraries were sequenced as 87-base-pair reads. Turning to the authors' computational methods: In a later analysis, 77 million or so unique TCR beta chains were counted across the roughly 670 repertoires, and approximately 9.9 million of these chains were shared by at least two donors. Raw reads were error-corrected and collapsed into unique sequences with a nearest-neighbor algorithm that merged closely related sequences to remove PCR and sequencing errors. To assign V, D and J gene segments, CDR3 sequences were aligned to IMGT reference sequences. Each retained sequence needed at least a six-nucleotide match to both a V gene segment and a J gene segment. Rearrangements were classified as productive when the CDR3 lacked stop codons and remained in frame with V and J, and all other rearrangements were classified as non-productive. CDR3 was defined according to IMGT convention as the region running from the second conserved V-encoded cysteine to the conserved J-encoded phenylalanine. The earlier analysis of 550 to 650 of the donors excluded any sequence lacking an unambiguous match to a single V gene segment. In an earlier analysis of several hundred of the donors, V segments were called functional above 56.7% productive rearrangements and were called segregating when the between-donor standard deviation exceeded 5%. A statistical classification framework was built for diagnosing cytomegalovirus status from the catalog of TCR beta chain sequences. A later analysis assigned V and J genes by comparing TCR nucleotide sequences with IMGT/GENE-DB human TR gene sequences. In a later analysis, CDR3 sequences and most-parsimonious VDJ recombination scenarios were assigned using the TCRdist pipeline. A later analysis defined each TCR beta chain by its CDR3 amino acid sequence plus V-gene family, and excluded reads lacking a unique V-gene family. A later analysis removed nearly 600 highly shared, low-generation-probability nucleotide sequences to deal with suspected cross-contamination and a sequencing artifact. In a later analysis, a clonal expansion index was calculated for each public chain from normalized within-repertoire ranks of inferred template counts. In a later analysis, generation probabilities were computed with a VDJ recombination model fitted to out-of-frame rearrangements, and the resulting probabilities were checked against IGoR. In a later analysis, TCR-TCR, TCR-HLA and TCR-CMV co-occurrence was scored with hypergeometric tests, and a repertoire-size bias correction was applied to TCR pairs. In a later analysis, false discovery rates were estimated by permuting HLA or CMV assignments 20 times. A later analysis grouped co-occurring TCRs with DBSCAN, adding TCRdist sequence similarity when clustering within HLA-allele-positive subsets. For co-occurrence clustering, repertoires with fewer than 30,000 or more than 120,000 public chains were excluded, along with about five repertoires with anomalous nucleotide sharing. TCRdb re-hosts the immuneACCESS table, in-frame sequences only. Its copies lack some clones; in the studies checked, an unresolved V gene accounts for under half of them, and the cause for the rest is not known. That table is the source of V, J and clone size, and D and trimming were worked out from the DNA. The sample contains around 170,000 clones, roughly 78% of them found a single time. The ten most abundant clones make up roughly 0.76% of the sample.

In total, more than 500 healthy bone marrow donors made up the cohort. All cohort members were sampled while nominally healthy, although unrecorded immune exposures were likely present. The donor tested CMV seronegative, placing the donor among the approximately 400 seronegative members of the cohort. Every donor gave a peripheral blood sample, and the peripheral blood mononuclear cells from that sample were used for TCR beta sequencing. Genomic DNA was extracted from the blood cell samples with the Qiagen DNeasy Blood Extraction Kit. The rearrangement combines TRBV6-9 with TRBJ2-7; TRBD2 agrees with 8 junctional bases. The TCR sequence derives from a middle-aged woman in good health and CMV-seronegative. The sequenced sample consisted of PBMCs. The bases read TGTGCCAGCGGATCGCTAGCGGGTCTACATTACGAGCAGTACTTC. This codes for CASGSLAGLHYEQYF.